This T cell receptor beta chain is drawn from a study of T-cell reconstitution after alpha-beta-depleted transplantation in children. Regarding the study as a whole: About two months after transplant, alpha-beta T cells reportedly came from several hundred expanded graft clones. The study traced high day-60 TCRbeta diversity in some patients to surviving recipient T cells and thymic progenitors.

Remarks on this clonotype: Antigen: not known.

As it was prepared, the TCRbeta library received unique molecular identifiers. TCRdb independently ran MiXCR on the PCR reads; one entry per CDR3 protein. Among about 870,000 distinct CDR3 sequences listed, around 17% were seen once. V was trimmed by 7 bases and J by 2 bases, leaving 15 bases between them. The CDR3 has 13 amino acids. From germline, CDR1 is DFQATT and CDR2 SNEGSKA (reference sequence). This clonotype was obtained from a male patient aged 10 to 17 who had a stem cell transplant for acute lymphoblastic leukemia, so the T cells may come from the graft donor. The chain couples TRBV20-1 to TRBJ2-7; D perhaps matches TRBD1 (6 bases). Sequenced material: PBMCs, mostly from graft donor cells, taken 360 days after TCRalphabeta/CD19-depleted stem cell transplant. CDR3 sequence reads: CSGNTGPTYEQYF. The CDR3 nucleotides are TGCAGTGGGAATACAGGGCCAACCTACGAGCAGTACTTC.